These T cell receptor beta chains were read from a single sample in a study of cytomegalovirus exposure and HLA in healthy donors. Clones were read by immunoSEQ multiplex PCR, and TCRdb kept only the in-frame ones, dropping some. This table holds roughly 190,000 clones, about 81% found once. The sequenced material came from PBMCs. The receptor source for this set is a woman aged 18 to 35 in good health and CMV-seronegative. Both conserved end residues are part of each CDR3. The order of the fields is V gene, clone size, D gene, J gene, CDR3 protein, CDR3 DNA. The D gene is left open where the match is weak. Clone size is shown for a subset of rows, as once, few, many or a class of expanded clone.

TRBV28	.	TRBD2	TRBJ2-2	CASSFPRGGNTGELFF	TGTGCCAGCAGTTTCCCCCGGGGGGGCAACACCGGGGAGCTGTTTTTT
TRBV6-6	.	.	TRBJ1-1	CASSLDSTLTEAFF	TGTGCCAGCAGTTTAGACAGTACGCTCACTGAAGCTTTCTTT
TRBV6-1	few	.	TRBJ1-1	CASRDPVGVPTEAFF	TGTGCCAGCAGAGATCCGGTAGGGGTTCCGACTGAAGCTTTCTTT
TRBV23-1	.	TRBD1	TRBJ2-3	CAIPRLVRTGTGTDTQYF	TGCGCCATCCCCCGCCTTGTCAGGACAGGGACTGGCACAGATACGCAGTATTTT
TRBV29-1	.	.	TRBJ2-7	CSVEDPEVGEQYF	TGCAGCGTTGAAGATCCGGAGGTGGGCGAGCAGTACTTC
TRBV7-9	.	.	TRBJ2-7	CASSYGLYEQYF	TGTGCCAGCAGCTACGGACTGTACGAGCAGTACTTC
TRBV10-2	.	.	TRBJ2-3	CASRSLGLSFSTDTQYF	TGCGCCAGCAGGAGCCTGGGACTCTCATTCAGCACAGATACGCAGTATTTT
TRBV25-1	.	.	TRBJ1-4	CASSEWEGATNEKLFF	TGTGCCAGCAGTGAATGGGAGGGAGCAACTAATGAAAAACTGTTTTTT
TRBV10-1	.	TRBD1	TRBJ1-1	CASSAGQGTEAFF	TGCGCCAGCAGTGCGGGACAGGGAACCGAAGCTTTCTTT
TRBV7-9	.	TRBD2	TRBJ2-1	CASSAGTSGGAGNEQFF	TGTGCCAGCAGCGCCGGGACTAGCGGGGGGGCCGGGAATGAGCAGTTCTTC
TRBV6-6	few	TRBD2	TRBJ2-1	CASSVLAGGPHEQFF	TGTGCCAGCAGTGTACTAGCGGGAGGCCCTCATGAGCAGTTCTTC
TRBV18	.	TRBD1	TRBJ2-5	CASSPLSGGAGGEETQYF	TGTGCCAGCTCACCACTTTCCGGCGGGGCAGGGGGCGAGGAGACCCAGTACTTC
TRBV5-6	.	.	TRBJ1-1	CASSLVGALEAFF	TGTGCCAGCAGCTTGGTTGGGGCGTTAGAAGCTTTCTTT
TRBV27	.	TRBD2	TRBJ2-2	CASSLGTSGRSRTGELFF	TGTGCCAGCAGTCTAGGGACTAGCGGGAGATCCCGGACCGGGGAGCTGTTTTTT
TRBV27	once	.	TRBJ2-7	CASSFNLGANYEQYF	TGTGCCAGCAGTTTTAATCTGGGGGCTAACTACGAGCAGTACTTC
TRBV27	.	.	TRBJ1-4	CASSTTGSGEKLFF	TGTGCCAGCAGTACGACAGGTAGTGGTGAAAAACTGTTTTTT
TRBV13	.	TRBD2	TRBJ2-5	CASSAWTSGPKTQYF	TGTGCCAGCAGCGCGTGGACTAGCGGTCCCAAGACCCAGTACTTC
TRBV27	.	TRBD1	TRBJ2-1	CASSESGGGNEQFF	TGTGCCAGCAGTGAATCAGGGGGCGGGAATGAGCAGTTCTTC
TRBV6-6	.	.	TRBJ2-1	CASRPGFNEQFF	TGTGCCAGCAGACCAGGGTTCAATGAGCAGTTCTTC
TRBV18	.	.	TRBJ2-6	CASSGPKPGANVLTF	TGTGCCAGCTCGGGGCCCAAACCTGGGGCCAACGTCCTGACTTTC
TRBV7-8	.	.	TRBJ2-2	CASSFPPSVNTGELFF	TGTGCCAGCAGCTTCCCCCCTAGCGTGAACACCGGGGAGCTGTTTTTT
TRBV27	few	TRBD1	TRBJ1-6	CASSSPTGTGNSPLHF	TGTGCCAGCAGTTCACCCACCGGGACAGGGAATTCACCCCTCCACTTT
TRBV27	.	.	TRBJ1-6	CASSSDVRGIPLHF	TGTGCCAGCAGTTCGGACGTTAGGGGGATACCCCTCCACTTT
TRBV19	.	.	TRBJ1-4	CASSTGEEKLFF	TGTGCCAGTAGTACAGGGGAAGAAAAACTGTTTTTT
TRBV13	.	.	TRBJ2-1	CASSLGQNDWPSRQFF	TGTGCCAGCAGCTTAGGCCAAAATGACTGGCCAAGCCGGCAGTTCTTC
TRBV29-1	few	TRBD2	TRBJ2-2	CSVGAGDFTGELFF	TGCAGCGTTGGGGCGGGAGATTTCACCGGGGAGCTGTTTTTT